The 18 T cell receptor beta chains in this list originate from one sample, sequenced in a study of shared T cell receptors in the human thymus (dated by TCRdb to the early 2020s). The method behind the library was the immunoSEQ multiplex PCR assay. Entries here come from immuneACCESS through TCRdb and include only in-frame sequences with V and J called. Some clones fail to appear in such tables; in the studies checked, an unresolved V gene covers under half of the shortfall, and the cause of the remainder is unknown. The sample table records hundreds of thousands of clones; 70% to 80% of these occur just once. Of the sample, around 0.012% is held by the ten largest clones. The same data also contributed to another study, on human thymus T cells.

What was sequenced was thymocytes. The receptor set was obtained from a boy under three years old with a congenital heart defect. Donor details come from another sample of the same person, matched by shared clones.

V is TRBV4-3 and J is TRBJ2-7; 11 nucleotides match TRBD2. V shed 0 bases and J 7 bases; nucleotides not matched to a gene: 8. The CDR3 totals 16 residues. CDR1 is LGHNA and CDR2 is YSLEER in the germline V gene. CDR3 sequence reads: CASSQDMTSGTREQYF. The CDR3 DNA follows: TGCGCCAGCAGCCAAGATATGACTAGCGGGACGAGGGAGCAGTACTTC.

This clone was detected only a few times. The J gene is TRBJ2-3, the V gene TRBV5-6, with D possibly being TRBD1 (6 bases). There are 19 residues in the CDR3. The germline V and J ends were trimmed by 0 bases and 2 bases, with 22 bases remaining between them. CDR1 SGHDT and CDR2 YYEEEE come from the germline V gene. The CDR3 region has the DNA TGTGCCAGCAGCTTGGGGACGGGACACACTCGGAATGCCACAGATACGCAGTATTTT. It is translated as CASSLGTGHTRNATDTQYF.

This clone was counted between two and nine times. The chain links TRBV5-1 to TRBJ1-4; TRBD1 matches at 9 bases. CDR3 length equals 12 residues. Germline CDR1 and CDR2: SGHRS and YFSETQ. The J segment lost 12 bases and the V segment lost 4 bases, leaving 4 bases of the junction unmatched. In DNA, the CDR3 is TGCGCCAGCAGCGAAACAGGGGGCGAACTGTTTTTT. It yields the protein CASSETGGELFF.

This chain uses TRBV5-8 with TRBJ2-7, with 14 bases aligning to TRBD2. CDR3 size: 14 residues. Germline CDR1 reads SGHTS; CDR2 reads YDEGEE. With V trimmed by 5 bases and J by 9 bases, 7 bases remained unmatched. The CDR3 DNA is TGTGCCAGCAGTGAGGGGACTAGCGGGGGAGGGCAGTACTTC. As protein: CASSEGTSGGGQYF.

The rearrangement uses TRBV4-3 and TRBJ2-7; 14 nucleotides match TRBD2. The CDR3 runs to 19 residues. J gave up 4 bases and V 1 base, and 12 bases lay outside the gene matches. Per the germline V gene, CDR1 is LGHNA and CDR2 is YSLEER. The CDR3 region has the DNA TGCGCCAGCAGCCAAGTCCGGACTAGCGGGAGGCCCGAAAGTTACGAGCAGTACTTC. Amino acids: CASSQVRTSGRPESYEQYF.

CDR3 residues: CASSLAEGLAVDYEQYF. CDR3 nucleotide sequence: TGTGCCAGCAGCTTAGCTGAGGGACTAGCCGTAGACTACGAGCAGTACTTC. V gene TRBV7-6 combines with J gene TRBJ2-7; 9 nucleotides line up with TRBD2. The germline CDR1 and CDR2 sequences are SGHVS and FNYEAQ. The CDR3 runs to 17 residues. Trimming took 0 bases from V and 3 from J; bases not matched to a gene: 9.

The rearrangement joins TRBV5-4 to TRBJ2-7, with a weak D call TRBD1 (6 bases). CDR3 length: 15 residues. Germline V CDR1 and CDR2: SGHNT, YYREEE (reference sequence). Trimming took off 4 bases at V and 4 bases at J, with 18 bases between the two ends. CDR3 in amino acids: CASSPQGPNRYEQYF. The CDR3 DNA reads as TGTGCCAGCAGCCCACAGGGCCCCAACCGTTACGAGCAGTACTTC.

This rearrangement joins TRBV2 to TRBJ1-2; TRBD1 agrees at 7 bases. Trimming took 3 bases from V and 6 from J; bases not matched to a gene: 4. There are 13 residues in the CDR3. Germline assignment: CDR1 SNHLY and CDR2 FYNNEI. DNA of the CDR3: TGTGCCAGCAGTGATAGGCAGGGGGATGGCTACACCTTC. Translation gives CASSDRQGDGYTF.

This chain links TRBV11-2 with TRBJ1-1, with D possibly TRBD1 on 6 matching bases. Germline V gene data show CDR1 as SGHAT and CDR2 as FQNNGV. V gave up 5 bases and J gave up 2 bases, with 18 bases separating them. The CDR3 sequence is 16 residues long. CDR3 sequence reads: CASSPGTGTNNTEAFF. DNA for the CDR3: TGTGCCAGCAGCCCGGGGACCGGGACAAATAACACTGAAGCTTTCTTT.

The V gene is TRBV30, the J gene TRBJ2-1; TRBD1 is a possible D gene (6 bases). V dropped 0 bases and J dropped 6 bases, with 21 bases sitting between them. Per germline, CDR1 GTSNPN and CDR2 SVGIG (reference sequence). This CDR3 has 17 residues. In DNA, the CDR3 is TGTGCCTGGAGTGTTCTAAGGGGGATGGCACACCCCAATGAGCAGTTCTTC. As protein: CAWSVLRGMAHPNEQFF.

This rearrangement joins TRBV5-1 to TRBJ2-7; weak D call: TRBD2 (6 bases). Trimming pared 5 bases from V and 6 bases from J, leaving 21 bases between. CDR3 length equals 15 residues. Germline lookup yields CDR1 SGHRS and CDR2 YFSETQ. In DNA, the CDR3 is TGCGCCAGCAGGAGCGACGCGGGACCCCTGGCCGAGCAGTACTTC. Translated: CASRSDAGPLAEQYF.

This clone was detected a few times. J is TRBJ1-5 and V is TRBV5-8; D not resolved. V shed 7 bases and J shed 0 bases, with 14 bases lying between them. CDR3 size: 15 residues. Germline CDR1 and CDR2: SGHTS and YDEGEE. Here the CDR3 reads CASASGLDSNQPQHF. Written as DNA, the CDR3 is TGTGCCAGCGCCTCGGGTCTAGATAGCAATCAGCCCCAGCATTTT.

The chain joins TRBV7-9 to TRBJ2-7, with 9 bases identical to TRBD2. V was pared by 5 bases and J by 3 bases, with 11 bases of the junction left unmatched. Germline CDR1 SEHNR, CDR2 FQNEAQ (reference sequence). The CDR3 is 16 residues long. CDR3 coding DNA: TGTGCCAGCAGCCCGAAGCTGGCGGGAGGGGTCTACGAGCAGTACTTC. Amino acids: CASSPKLAGGVYEQYF.

This chain uses TRBV5-1 with TRBJ2-1; no definite D call. The CDR3 is made up of 16 amino acids. Trimming left V 2 bases short and J 3 bases short, with 15 bases between. Germline lookup yields CDR1 SGHRS and CDR2 YFSETQ. The CDR3 protein is CASSFLLRFRYNEQFF. As DNA, the CDR3 is TGCGCCAGCAGCTTCCTACTGCGTTTCCGCTACAATGAGCAGTTCTTC.

The gene calls are TRBV27 and TRBJ1-5; 10 nucleotides match TRBD1. CDR3 size: 18 residues. Trimming at V came to 5 bases and at J to 1 base, leaving 11 bases not matched to a gene. Germline values: CDR1 MNHEY, CDR2 SMNVEV (reference sequence). The chain's CDR3 is CASSNRTGGDRSNQPQHF. The DNA for the CDR3 is TGTGCCAGCAGTAACAGGACAGGGGGTGACAGGAGCAATCAGCCCCAGCATTTT.

This chain links TRBV2 with TRBJ2-7, with 9 bases that match TRBD1. Germline trimming cut 4 bases from V and 3 bases from J; bases unmatched to any gene: 7. Germline lookup yields CDR1 SNHLY and CDR2 FYNNEI. The CDR3 totals 15 residues. CDR3 nucleotide sequence: TGTGCCAGCAGTGTGACGGGACAGGGTCACTACGAGCAGTACTTC. This sequence encodes CASSVTGQGHYEQYF.

This chain links TRBV27 with TRBJ2-5, with 7 nucleotides matching TRBD1. The length of the CDR3 is 14 residues. Per germline, CDR1 MNHEY and CDR2 SMNVEV (reference sequence). J lost 5 bases, V lost 4 bases, and 7 bases had no gene match. The CDR3 reads CASSSQGSGETQYF. CDR3 DNA: TGTGCCAGCAGTTCACAGGGGTCGGGGGAGACCCAGTACTTC.

This clone was detected only a few times. The chain combines TRBV2 with TRBJ1-2, with 12 bases that match TRBD1. J gave up 3 bases and V 7 bases, and 15 bases lay outside the gene matches. Germline V gene lookup returns CDR1 SNHLY and CDR2 FYNNEI. This CDR3 region has 18 residues. The CDR3 spells CASNTFGTGGRTYYGYTF. DNA of the CDR3: TGTGCCAGCAATACATTTGGGACAGGGGGCAGAACCTACTATGGCTACACCTTC.